The rows below give T cell receptor beta chains drawn from one sample of a study of blood T cell repertoires in COVID-19. Method: immunoSEQ multiplex PCR; TCRdb's copy keeps in-frame clones and lacks some. Of roughly 360,000 clones in the sample, around 87% are singletons; the top ten hold 1% to 1.5%. Sequencing was done on a sample of PBMCs or T cells enriched from blood (not recorded which). These receptors were collected from a man aged 25-45 years who had recovered from COVID-19. CDR3s include the opening cysteine and the closing phenylalanine or tryptophan. A D gene is named only where the DNA matches it firmly. Size is omitted from some rows. Given values are once, few, many or a class for expanded clones.

cdr3_nt	cdr3_aa	clone_size	v_call	d_call	j_call	cdr3_length
TGTGCCAGCAGTTACGTGTGGTCTGGGGCGAGCAATCAGCCCCAGCATTTT	CASSYVWSGASNQPQHF	.	TRBV6-2/TRBV6-3	.	TRBJ1-5	17
TGTGCCAGCAGCCGAACACGAGGTGGAAACACCATATATTTT	CASSRTRGGNTIYF	.	TRBV6-5	.	TRBJ1-3	14
TGCACCAGCAGCCAAGTTGAGTCCAGGCCACCTTATGGCTACACCTTC	CTSSQVESRPPYGYTF	.	TRBV1	.	TRBJ1-2	16
TGCGCCAGCAGCCCGGGGCTAGCGGGGGGCCTAGCCAAAAACATTCAGTACTTC	CASSPGLAGGLAKNIQYF	.	TRBV4-1	TRBD2	TRBJ2-4	18
TGCGCCAGCAGCCAAGATAAGATCTACTCTGGGGCCAACGTCCTGACTTTC	CASSQDKIYSGANVLTF	.	TRBV4-3	.	TRBJ2-6	17
TGCGCCAGCAGCCGGACTGGGGACTCTGGAAACACCATATATTTT	CASSRTGDSGNTIYF	.	TRBV5-1	.	TRBJ1-3	15
TGTGCCAGCAGTGAAGTCTCGGTATACACAGATACGCAGTATTTT	CASSEVSVYTDTQYF	.	TRBV6-1	.	TRBJ2-3	15
TGCAGTGCTAGTTCCAGGGACTCCTACAATGAGCAGTTCTTC	CSASSRDSYNEQFF	.	TRBV20-1	.	TRBJ2-1	14
TGTGCCAGCAGCTTATCGGGCAGGGGTGGCTATGGCTACACCTTC	CASSLSGRGGYGYTF	.	TRBV7-8	.	TRBJ1-2	15
TGTGCCAGCAGATCCCCAGGGGTGGAAAACGAGCAGTACTTC	CASRSPGVENEQYF	.	TRBV6-5	.	TRBJ2-7	14
TGCAGCGTTGACCCCGACCGACAGGGTTTGGCCTATGGCTACACCTTC	CSVDPDRQGLAYGYTF	once	TRBV29-1	TRBD1	TRBJ1-2	16
TGTGCCAGCAGCGAACAAAAGACAGATACGCAGTATTTT	CASSEQKTDTQYF	.	TRBV9	.	TRBJ2-3	13
TGTGCCAGCAGGGGCAGGGGACGGGTCGGTGAGCAGTTCTTC	CASRGRGRVGEQFF	.	TRBV6-5	.	TRBJ2-1	14
TGTGCCAGCAGTTACTCCCTAGCCCGAGGCACAGATACGCAGTATTTT	CASSYSLARGTDTQYF	few	TRBV6-5	.	TRBJ2-3	16
TGTGCCAGCAGCTTATCACAGGGTGACACCGGGGAGCTGTTTTTT	CASSLSQGDTGELFF	.	TRBV7-3	.	TRBJ2-2	15
TGTGCCAGCAGCTGGATTGTACAGGGGGCCCGATCACCCCTCCACTTT	CASSWIVQGARSPLHF	.	TRBV5-6	TRBD1	TRBJ1-6	16
TGCAGCGCTCATTTAGCGGGGGGCTACGAGCAGTACTTC	CSAHLAGGYEQYF	.	TRBV29-1	TRBD2	TRBJ2-7	13
TGTGCCAGCAGCCAAGATGGCGGGGGGGCAGATACGCAGTATTTT	CASSQDGGGADTQYF	.	TRBV3-1/TRBV3-2	TRBD2	TRBJ2-3	15
TGTGCCAGTAGTGCTCAGGGGAACACTGAAGCTTTCTTT	CASSAQGNTEAFF	.	TRBV19	.	TRBJ1-1	13
TGTGCCAGCAGCCAAGGCTTAGCGGAGACCTACAATGAGCAGTTCTTC	CASSQGLAETYNEQFF	.	TRBV3-1/TRBV3-2	.	TRBJ2-1	16
TGTGCCAGCAGCTTCGGAACGTCAGGGGGAAGAGGTGAAGCTTTCTTT	CASSFGTSGGRGEAFF	.	TRBV5-5	TRBD1	TRBJ1-1	16
TGTGCCAGCAGCTTGGTAGCAGTGAACACTGAAGCTTTCTTT	CASSLVAVNTEAFF	.	TRBV5-6	.	TRBJ1-1	14
TGTGCCAGCAGTTACTCGGGTGAAGCGGACTACGAGCAGTACTTC	CASSYSGEADYEQYF	.	TRBV6-5	.	TRBJ2-7	15
TGCAGTGCTATGGCAATCTACGAGCAGTACTTC	CSAMAIYEQYF	.	TRBV20-1	.	TRBJ2-7	11
TGTGCCAGCAGCAAAAGGGACTACCAGTACTTC	CASSKRDYQYF	few	TRBV3-1/TRBV3-2	TRBD2	TRBJ2-4	11
TGTGCCTGGGGGACTAGCTATAATTCACCCCTCCACTTT	CAWGTSYNSPLHF	many	TRBV30	.	TRBJ1-6	13
TGTGCTAGTGCCCCCGCCCGGACAGACTCCTTAAGGGTTAATTCACCCCTCCACTTT	CASAPARTDSLRVNSPLHF	.	TRBV12-5	.	TRBJ1-6	19